This T cell receptor (beta chain) was sequenced during a study of T cell repertoires in cytomegalovirus infection. Study background: CMV infection together with matching HLA type was indicated by public TCR beta signatures.

Notes on the study in general: Carriers of CMV and the relevant HLA type were discriminated by public TCR beta frequency.

In germline, CDR1 is KGHSH, CDR2 LQKENI. This CDR3 region has 17 residues. Deletions cut 3 bases from V and 5 bases from J, with 19 bases between. Points on this clonotype: Its specificity is unknown.

One entry per CDR3 protein results from TCRdb running MiXCR on the reads. In the table there are hundreds of thousands of distinct CDR3 sequences, approximately 31% of which are singletons. V and J are TRBV18 and TRBJ2-2; perhaps TRBD1 as D (5 bases). The material sequenced was cultured CD8+ T cells from PBMCs, taken from culture after CMV antigen stimulation. The clonotype was recovered from a human donor in good health (CMV status not recorded). Some clones in this sample may be carry-over from other donors' samples. The CDR3 loop is CASSPTSSGFWTGELFF. Written as DNA, the CDR3 is TGTGCCAGCTCACCGACGAGCTCAGGGTTTTGGACCGGGGAGCTGTTTTTT.